This TCR beta chain was sequenced in a study of technical replicates of blood from a few donors. Germline CDR1 and CDR2: SGHTA and FQGTGA. Trimming pared 5 bases from V and 0 bases from J, leaving 11 bases between. The CDR3 has 16 amino acids. Sequencing was performed with immunoSEQ multiplex PCR; in TCRdb, only in-frame clones are kept and a portion is missing. Altogether tens of thousands of clones are present, 94% being singletons, with the ten largest covering under 0.3%. The J gene is TRBJ2-6, the V gene TRBV7-3, with a possible D match to TRBD1 (6 bases). Sequences were obtained from T cells isolated from PBMCs. This clonotype originated in a human donor in good health. CDR3 residues: CASSLKQGSGANVLTF. The CDR3 region has the DNA TGTGCCAGCAGCCTTAAACAGGGCTCTGGGGCCAACGTCCTGACTTTC.